The 14 T cell receptor beta chains given below trace back to one sample, sequenced in a study of T cell responses to AZD1222 COVID-19 vaccine. Some clones are missing from TCRdb's copy, which holds only in-frame ones; the method was immunoSEQ multiplex PCR. The sample lists 90,000 to 120,000 clones, more than 80% occurring once. The sample in question was peripheral blood, obtained on day 0 of AZD1222 vaccination. The receptors were gathered from an adult in good health.

The gene calls are TRBV10-3 and TRBJ1-3; D gene unclear. This CDR3 has 12 amino acids. V was clipped by 10 bases and J by 6 bases, with 13 bases between them. Looked up from germline, CDR1 is ENHRY and CDR2 is SYGVKD. The CDR3 sequence is CATSIQINTIYF. CDR3 nucleotides: TGTGCCACCTCCATCCAAATAAACACCATATATTTT.

The chain carries TRBV7-2 and TRBJ2-7; no clear D gene. V lost 1 base and J lost 0, with 13 bases in between. The CDR3 is 16 amino acids. Germline CDR1 SGHTA, CDR2 FQGNSA. The CDR3 DNA sequence: TGTGCCAGCAGCTTAGAACTCCGGGCTAGCTCCTACGAGCAGTACTTC. Its translation: CASSLELRASSYEQYF.

The V and J genes are TRBV6-5 and TRBJ2-7, with D possibly being TRBD2 (5 bases). CDR3 size: 12 residues. The germline CDR1 and CDR2 sequences are MNHEY and SVGAGI. Trimming removed 6 bases at V and 6 bases at J, with 12 bases between. Written as DNA, the CDR3 is TGTGCCAGCAGAGGGAGTGGCTCCGAGCAGTACTTC. It encodes CASRGSGSEQYF.

The CDR3 loop reads CASSAGGLGRRTEAFF. Here the CDR3 DNA reads TGTGCCAGCAGCGCAGGGGGCCTAGGGAGGAGAACTGAAGCTTTCTTT. V usage is TRBV7-2 and J usage is TRBJ1-1, with 8 bases identical to TRBD1. The V gene's germline CDR1 is SGHTA and CDR2 FQGNSA. V gave up 5 bases and J gave up 5 bases; unmatched junction bases: 13. This CDR3 spans 16 amino acids.

The V call is TRBV7-3, the J call TRBJ2-1, with 9 nucleotides matching TRBD2. V shed 2 bases and J 6 bases; nucleotides not matched to a gene: 5. From germline, CDR1 is SGHTA and CDR2 FQGTGA. There are 15 residues in the CDR3. The CDR3 DNA sequence: TGTGCCAGCAGCTTACTGGGACTAGCTCCCAATGAGCAGTTCTTC. Protein: CASSLLGLAPNEQFF.

J is TRBJ2-7 and V is TRBV6-5; 12 nucleotides align to TRBD2. Looked up from germline, CDR1 is MNHEY and CDR2 is SVGAGI. Trimming removed 5 bases from V and 1 base from J; junction bases left unmatched: 3. The CDR3 extends over 15 amino acids. The CDR3 DNA reads as TGTGCCAGCAGTACGGGACTAGCGGGTTCCTACGAGCAGTACTTC. Its translation is CASSTGLAGSYEQYF.

The rearrangement links TRBV7-6 to TRBJ2-5, with 12 bases that match TRBD2. Germline lookup yields CDR1 SGHVS and CDR2 FNYEAQ. After removal of 5 bases from V and 5 bases from J, the junction contained 18 bases not matched to a gene. There are 19 residues in the CDR3. The CDR3 sequence is CASSPPSRTLAGGFETQYF. Here the CDR3 DNA reads TGTGCCAGCAGCCCACCTTCCCGGACTCTAGCGGGAGGGTTTGAGACCCAGTACTTC. Full variable domain (missing parts from reference TRBV7-6 and TRBJ2-5): GAGVSQSPRYKVTKRGQDVALRCDPISGHVSLYWYRQALGQGPEFLTYFNYEAQQDKSGLPNDRFSAERPEGSISTLTIQRTEQRDSAMYRCASSPPSRTLAGGFETQYFGPGTRLLVL.

The chain links TRBV7-9 to TRBJ1-5, with unresolved D. The V gene's germline CDR1 is SEHNR and CDR2 FQNEAQ (reference sequence). V was clipped by 1 base and J by 5 bases, with 6 bases between them. This CDR3 has 13 amino acids. For the CDR3, the DNA is TGTGCCAGCAGCTTAGTCGAGGATCAGCCCCAGCATTTT. It translates to CASSLVEDQPQHF.

The chain uses TRBV27 and TRBJ1-1, with a possible D match to TRBD1 (6 bases). The germline V gene encodes CDR1 MNHEY and CDR2 SMNVEV (reference sequence). Trimming removed 5 bases at V and 5 bases at J, with 15 bases between. There are 14 residues in the CDR3. CDR3 bases: TGTGCCAGCAGTGCCAACTGGGGGCGAACTGAAGCTTTCTTT. Residues: CASSANWGRTEAFF.

The rearrangement uses TRBV19 and TRBJ1-5; no definite D call. Trimming took off 9 bases at V and 0 bases at J, with 6 bases between the two ends. The CDR3 consists of 12 residues. CDR1 and CDR2 (germline): LNHDA, SQIVND (reference sequence). For the CDR3, the DNA is TGTGCCAGCACAAATAGCAATCAGCCCCAGCATTTT. Translation gives CASTNSNQPQHF.

The rearrangement uses TRBV2 and TRBJ1-3; D not resolved. The CDR3 totals 14 residues. Trimming left V 4 bases short and J 2 bases short, with 9 bases between. CDR1 SNHLY and CDR2 FYNNEI come from the germline V gene. The CDR3: CASSGRITGNTIYF. In DNA, the CDR3 is TGTGCCAGCAGTGGCAGGATCACTGGAAACACCATATATTTT.

This rearrangement joins TRBV4-1 to TRBJ1-1; TRBD1 is a possible D gene (5 bases). The CDR3 extends over 13 amino acids. The ends were cut back, 5 bases at V and 8 bases at J, with 15 bases in the middle. CDR1 and CDR2 from the germline V gene are MGHRA and YSYEKL. In DNA form, the CDR3 reads TGCGCCAGCAGCGAGTGGGGGATTTTGGAAGCTTTCTTT. Protein sequence: CASSEWGILEAFF.

V and J are TRBV6-2 or TRBV6-3 and TRBJ2-2, with 8 positions matching TRBD2. This CDR3 spans 18 amino acids. The V gene end was trimmed by 7 bases and the J gene end by 1 base; junction bases not matched to a gene: 14. CDR1 is MNHEY, CDR2 SVGEGT, per germline. CDR3 sequence: CASIPPGGSGRNTGELFF. The CDR3 nucleotides read TGTGCCAGCATCCCCCCAGGCGGAAGCGGGAGGAACACCGGGGAGCTGTTTTTT.

The chain uses TRBV4-3 and TRBJ1-4; possibly TRBD1 for D (5 bases). The germline V and J ends were trimmed by 4 bases and 8 bases, with 17 bases remaining between them. This CDR3 spans 15 amino acids. Germline V gives CDR1 LGHNA, CDR2 YSLEER. The CDR3 loop reads CASSLRGVKGEKLFF. The DNA for the CDR3 is TGCGCCAGCAGCCTCCGGGGGGTGAAAGGGGAAAAACTGTTTTTT.